The 7 T cell receptor beta chains below come from one sample, sequenced in a study of shared clonotypes between healthy human individuals. TCRdb's copy holds only in-frame clones and misses some; the assay was immunoSEQ multiplex PCR. In the table there are about 480,000 clones, about four fifths of which are singletons. The sequenced sample consisted of PBMCs. These receptors were collected from a middle-aged woman in good health. Some clones in this sample may be carry-over from other donors' samples.

The genes are TRBV19 and TRBJ2-6; perhaps TRBD2 as D (6 bases). V lost 8 bases and J 1 base, leaving 9 bases between the germline ends. Germline V gene data show CDR1 as LNHDA and CDR2 as SQIVND (reference sequence). The CDR3 contains 14 residues. Written as DNA, the CDR3 is TGTGCCAGTGGGGGGAATTCTGGGGCCAACGTCCTGACTTTC. Amino acids: CASGGNSGANVLTF.

The chain is built from TRBV19 and TRBJ2-1; 10 nucleotides line up with TRBD2. CDR3 length equals 16 residues. The germline CDR1 and CDR2 sequences are LNHDA and SQIVND (reference sequence). J was trimmed by 4 bases and V by 3 bases; bases with no gene match: 6. CDR3 nucleotides: TGTGCCAGTAGTATTGGGCTAGCGGGAGCTTACAATGAGCAGTTCTTC. Translation: CASSIGLAGAYNEQFF.

The V call is TRBV6-1, the J call TRBJ1-6, with D possibly being TRBD1 (6 bases). Trimming took off 1 base at V and 2 bases at J, with 6 bases between the two ends. The CDR3 has 15 residues. The germline CDR1 and CDR2 sequences are MNHNS and SASEGT. CDR3 nucleotides: TGTGCCAGCAGTGAAGGACAGGCCTATAATTCACCCCTCCACTTT. Translating gives CASSEGQAYNSPLHF.

V is TRBV27 and J is TRBJ2-5, with D possibly matching TRBD2 (5 bases). This CDR3 is built from 15 residues. Germline V gives CDR1 MNHEY, CDR2 SMNVEV (reference sequence). V was trimmed by 0 bases and J by 5 bases, leaving 13 bases between them. CDR3 sequence reads: CASSLSGGGWETQYF. CDR3 nucleotide sequence: TGTGCCAGCAGTTTATCGGGCGGAGGTTGGGAGACCCAGTACTTC.

The chain combines TRBV7-6 with TRBJ1-1; no clear D gene. The CDR3 has 14 residues. The V and J ends lost 1 base and 1 base respectively, with 7 bases between them. Looked up from germline, CDR1 is SGHVS and CDR2 is FNYEAQ. The CDR3 is CASSLEAGNTEAFF. CDR3 coding DNA: TGTGCCAGCAGCTTAGAGGCAGGGAACACTGAAGCTTTCTTT.

V gene TRBV2 combines with J gene TRBJ2-3; TRBD2 matches 8 bases. CDR3 length: 15 residues. After removal of 8 bases from V and 3 bases from J, the junction contained 10 bases not matched to a gene. The germline V gene encodes CDR1 SNHLY and CDR2 FYNNEI. The CDR3 DNA reads TGTGCCAGCCAACTAGGACTAGCACCTACAGATACGCAGTATTTT. It encodes CASQLGLAPTDTQYF.

V gene TRBV5-1 combines with J gene TRBJ2-4, with 7 bases identical to TRBD2. Germline values: CDR1 SGHRS, CDR2 YFSETQ. The CDR3 loop spans 18 amino acids. The V and J ends lost 4 bases and 8 bases, in that order; junction bases with no gene match: 21. The CDR3 DNA sequence: TGCGCCAGCAGCCTTGCCAATTGGAGGGAGGGAGCCGGGGACATTCAGTACTTC. Protein sequence: CASSLANWREGAGDIQYF.